The 2 T cell receptor beta chains below all came from one sample that was sequenced in a study of blood T cell repertoires in COVID-19. Method: immunoSEQ multiplex PCR; TCRdb's copy keeps in-frame clones and lacks some. Found here are 130,000 to 150,000 clones, approximately 89% of them singletons; the top ten hold around 1.7%. The specimen sequenced was peripheral blood. Every receptor here comes from a woman aged 45-65 years with acute or convalescent COVID-19.

The genes are TRBV3-1 (or the pseudogene TRBV3-2) and TRBJ1-2, with TRBD1 as a possible D gene (6 bases). Looked up from germline, CDR1 is LGHDT and CDR2 is YNNKEL (reference sequence). The CDR3 loop spans 14 amino acids. V shed 0 bases and J shed 8 bases, with 13 bases lying between them. The CDR3 bases are TGTGCCAGCAGCCAAGATGTCAGGGGTAAGGGCTACACCTTC. Translated, it gives CASSQDVRGKGYTF.

The J gene is TRBJ2-1, the V gene TRBV3-1 (or the pseudogene TRBV3-2); D is unclear. Germline CDR1 reads LGHDT; CDR2 reads YNNKEL (reference sequence). The CDR3 is made up of 13 amino acids. The V end was cut by 4 bases, the J end by 8 bases, with 12 bases between. This CDR3 is CASSLIPGDEQFF. CDR3 in DNA: TGTGCCAGCAGCCTAATACCCGGAGATGAGCAGTTCTTC.